The 27 T cell receptor beta chains listed next were all sequenced from one sample in a study of T-cell reconstitution after alpha-beta-depleted transplantation in children. General study points: From newly produced T cells came most of the T-cell counts and diversity one year after transplant.

No antigen has been identified for these receptors. The authors prepared the TCRbeta library with unique molecular identifiers. Via MiXCR, TCRdb re-called the PCR reads, giving one row per CDR3 protein. The profile shows about 300,000 distinct CDR3 sequences, over 7% of them singletons. The sequences come from peripheral blood, collected 360 days after TCRalphabeta/CD19-depleted stem cell transplant. These receptors were obtained from a female patient between 2 and 10 years old who had a stem cell transplant for Fanconi anemia, so the T cells may come from the graft donor.

This chain uses TRBV5-1 with TRBJ2-3; TRBD2 aligns across 15 bases. V lost 0 bases, J lost 4 bases, and 9 bases stayed unmatched. The CDR3 is 19 residues long. Germline V CDR1 and CDR2: SGHRS, YFSETQ. The CDR3 sequence: CASSLAGLAGGRGADTQYF. The DNA of the CDR3 is TGCGCCAGCAGCTTGGCCGGACTAGCGGGGGGGCGAGGGGCAGATACGCAGTATTTT.

This clonotype has more than one count but fewer than ten. This rearrangement joins TRBV7-9 to TRBJ1-1, with D hard to call. Trimming cost V 6 bases and J 1 base, with 12 bases left between them. The CDR3 is 14 amino acids. CDR1 SEHNR and CDR2 FQNEAQ come from the germline V gene (reference sequence). The CDR3 reads CASRRSPKNTEAFF. In nucleotides, the CDR3 is TGTGCCAGCAGGAGGTCCCCCAAGAACACTGAAGCTTTCTTT. The whole variable domain, filled in from reference TRBV7-9 and TRBJ1-1, reads DTGVSQNPRHKITKRGQNVTFRCDPISEHNRLYWYRQTLGQGPEFLTYFQNEAQLEKSRLLSDRFSAERPKGSFSTLEIQRTEQGDSAMYLCASRRSPKNTEAFFGQGTRLTVV.

The chain uses TRBV19 and TRBJ1-2, with a weak D call TRBD1 (5 bases). This CDR3 region has 15 residues. The V and J ends lost 3 bases and 4 bases respectively, with 15 bases between them. CDR1 and CDR2 (germline): LNHDA, SQIVND (reference sequence). The CDR3 reads CASSMSGTEFYGYTF. The CDR3 DNA follows: TGTGCCAGTAGTATGTCCGGGACCGAATTCTATGGCTACACCTTC.

This clonotype was counted at least ten times. The genes are TRBV10-3 and TRBJ2-7; 7 positions agree with TRBD1. The junction had 5 bases not matched to a gene; V was cut back by 11 bases and J by 1 base. The CDR3 totals 12 residues. Germline V gives CDR1 ENHRY, CDR2 SYGVKD. The CDR3 DNA reads TGTGCCGCCTCGACAGGGTCCTACGAGCAGTACTTC. This sequence encodes CAASTGSYEQYF.

In its sample, this clonotype was seen many times. The gene calls are TRBV30 and TRBJ2-3; 9 nucleotides line up with TRBD2. The germline gives CDR1 GTSNPN, CDR2 SVGIG (reference sequence). The CDR3 covers 15 residues. V lost 3 bases, J lost 2 bases, and 6 bases stayed unmatched. CDR3: CAWRGAGGITDTQYF. CDR3 nucleotide sequence: TGTGCCTGGAGGGGAGCGGGGGGAATCACAGATACGCAGTATTTT.

This clonotype was detected many times. The chain employs TRBV28 and TRBJ2-7; the match to TRBD1 covers 9 bases. The CDR3 totals 16 residues. Germline CDR1 is MDHEN and CDR2 is SYDVKM. The ends lost 5 bases at V and 3 bases at J; junction bases unmatched: 11. The CDR3 protein is CASSPQDRGPHYEQYV. DNA for the CDR3: TGTGCCAGCAGTCCACAGGACAGGGGACCCCACTACGAGCAGTACGTC.

This clonotype showed up just a few times. The chain couples TRBV6-1 to TRBJ1-1; the D is unclear. This CDR3 has 14 amino acids. Deletions cut 6 bases from V and 1 base from J, with 12 bases between. Germline V lookup: CDR1 MNHNS, CDR2 SASEGT. The CDR3 region has the DNA TGTGCCAGCAGGCCAGTACGGTCGAACACTGAAGCTTTCTTT. It is translated as CASRPVRSNTEAFF.

The table lists this clonotype with many counts. The chain couples TRBV12-3 or TRBV12-4 to TRBJ2-7, with 9 bases fitting TRBD2. J was trimmed by 5 bases and V by 5 bases; bases with no gene match: 7. The CDR3 is 14 residues long. CDR3 protein: CASSGYSGRNEQYF. Written as DNA, the CDR3 is TGTGCCAGCAGTGGATATAGCGGGAGAAACGAGCAGTACTTC.

This clonotype was found many times. The rearrangement uses TRBV10-3 and TRBJ2-3; weak D call: TRBD2 (6 bases). This CDR3 comprises 15 residues. Per germline, CDR1 ENHRY and CDR2 SYGVKD. V shed 4 bases and J shed 5 bases, with 16 bases lying between them. This CDR3 reads CAISVNDRRGDTQYF. The CDR3 DNA follows: TGTGCCATCAGTGTTAATGACCGGAGGGGAGATACGCAGTATTTT.

This clonotype was seen ten or more times. V is TRBV7-6 and J is TRBJ1-6; D call uncertain. V was shortened by 1 base and J by 4 bases, with 8 bases between the two germline ends. CDR1 and CDR2 from the germline V gene are SGHVS and FNYEAQ. The CDR3 runs 15 residues. The CDR3 region has the DNA TGTGCCAGCAGCTTAGGGGCCTGGTATAATTCACCCCTCCACTTT. Translation gives CASSLGAWYNSPLHF.

In this sample, this clonotype turned up a few times. The chain combines TRBV27 with TRBJ2-1, with 7 positions matching TRBD2. The V and J ends lost 0 bases and 3 bases, in that order; junction bases with no gene match: 2. The length of the CDR3 is 15 residues. Germline CDR1 is MNHEY and CDR2 is SMNVEV (reference sequence). The CDR3 here is CASSLSREGYNEQFF. The CDR3 nucleotides are TGTGCCAGCAGTTTATCCAGGGAGGGCTACAATGAGCAGTTCTTC.

This clonotype came up a few times. The CDR3 protein is CASSAGAGYQETQYF. The DNA for the CDR3 is TGTGCCAGCAGCGCAGGGGCTGGGTACCAAGAGACCCAGTACTTC. This chain links TRBV28 with TRBJ2-5; D possibly corresponds to TRBD1 (6 bases). The V gene lost 6 bases and the J gene lost 0 bases, with 14 bases spanning the gap. From germline, CDR1 is MDHEN and CDR2 SYDVKM. The CDR3 totals 15 residues.

The V call is TRBV13, the J call TRBJ2-7; perhaps TRBD2 as D (6 bases). The length of the CDR3 is 15 residues. V was clipped by 4 bases and J by 0 bases, with 13 bases between them. Looked up from germline, CDR1 is PRHDT and CDR2 is FYEKMQ (reference sequence). CDR3 in DNA: TGTGCCAGCAGCTCCACCGGGGACTCCTCCTACGAGCAGTACTTC. This translates into CASSSTGDSSYEQYF.

This clonotype has a count of ten or more. The V call is TRBV9, the J call TRBJ1-3; D gene unclear. This CDR3 has 14 amino acids. The ends were cut back, 6 bases at V and 4 bases at J, with 14 bases in the middle. The germline gives CDR1 SGDLS, CDR2 YYNGEE. CDR3 nucleotides: TGTGCCAGCACGTTCGGAAGATCGGGAAACACCATATATTTT. Translating gives CASTFGRSGNTIYF.

This clonotype was recorded many times. The V and J genes are TRBV29-1 and TRBJ2-2, with D tentatively TRBD1 (6 bases). The CDR3 length is 11 residues. CDR1 and CDR2 from the germline V gene are SQVTM and ANQGSEA. Trimming cost V 7 bases and J 6 bases, with 9 bases left between them. DNA for the CDR3: TGCAGCGCAGGGGTTTCCGGGGAGCTGTTTTTT. This gives the protein CSAGVSGELFF.

Turning to this clonotype: Being one base from a much bigger clone, this may be a read error. Because it lacks the conserved phenylalanine or tryptophan at the end, this CDR3 is likely a read error. The J gene is TRBJ1-1, the V gene TRBV12-3 or TRBV12-4, with D possibly being TRBD1 (5 bases). V was clipped by 1 base and J by 1 base, with 10 bases between them. This CDR3 contains 15 residues. CDR3 sequence: CASSLVRTPNTEAFC. CDR3 nucleotides: TGTGCCAGCAGTTTAGTGAGGACACCGAACACTGAAGCTTTCTGT.

This clonotype was picked up many times. V gene TRBV5-1 combines with J gene TRBJ2-1; TRBD2 agrees at 10 bases. This CDR3 contains 17 residues. CDR1 SGHRS and CDR2 YFSETQ come from the germline V gene. V was clipped by 4 bases and J by 4 bases; unmatched bases: 11. This CDR3 is CASSPLQLAGPYNEQFF. CDR3 DNA: TGCGCCAGCAGCCCCTTACAACTAGCGGGACCTTACAATGAGCAGTTCTTC.

The chain employs TRBV11-2 and TRBJ2-1; 11 positions match TRBD2. Looked up from germline, CDR1 is SGHAT and CDR2 is FQNNGV. The CDR3 is made up of 21 amino acids. V was clipped by 2 bases and J by 0 bases; unmatched bases: 15. CDR3 coding DNA: TGTGCCAGCAGCTTACCCACTAGCGGGGGAAACCGAATAACCTCCTACAATGAGCAGTTCTTC. Translation gives CASSLPTSGGNRITSYNEQFF.

The table lists this clonotype with many counts. The V call is TRBV5-1, the J call TRBJ1-1; 7 nucleotides align to TRBD1. The junction had 6 bases not matched to a gene; V was cut back by 0 bases and J by 4 bases. The length of the CDR3 is 15 residues. Per germline, CDR1 SGHRS and CDR2 YFSETQ. CDR3 DNA: TGCGCCAGCAGCTTGGTCTTCAGGGGGGCCACTGAAGCTTTCTTT. Translating gives CASSLVFRGATEAFF.

The sample holds many counts of this clonotype. The chain employs TRBV12-3 or TRBV12-4 and TRBJ2-3; 7 nucleotides match TRBD1. The ends lost 6 bases at V and 1 base at J; junction bases unmatched: 1. This CDR3 contains 13 residues. DNA of the CDR3: TGTGCCAGCAGCCAGGGGGGCACAGATACGCAGTATTTT. As protein: CASSQGGTDTQYF.

This clonotype occurred many times. The chain employs TRBV20-1 and TRBJ1-2, with TRBD1 matching over 7 bases. The CDR3 totals 11 residues. Germline V CDR1 and CDR2: DFQATT, SNEGSKA (reference sequence). DNA for the CDR3: TGCAGCGCTCAGGGGGACTATGGCTACACCTTC. Protein: CSAQGDYGYTF.

The chain couples TRBV28 to TRBJ1-2, with D possibly matching TRBD1 (6 bases). Germline CDR1 is MDHEN and CDR2 is SYDVKM. Trimming took 4 bases from V and 3 from J, leaving 21 bases between them. CDR3 length equals 17 residues. The CDR3, as DNA: TGTGCCAGCAGTTCCCCGGGCAGGGTGAGGGGGGACTATGGCTACACCTTC. The encoded protein is CASSSPGRVRGDYGYTF.

This clonotype was seen many times. The V and J genes are TRBV20-1 and TRBJ2-1; 7 bases are a match to TRBD1. The CDR3 totals 14 residues. Germline CDR1 reads DFQATT; CDR2 reads SNEGSKA (reference sequence). Trimming at V came to 6 bases and at J to 0 bases, leaving 5 bases not matched to a gene. In nucleotides, the CDR3 is TGCAGTGCGGATCGGGACAGCTCCTACAATGAGCAGTTCTTC. It translates to CSADRDSSYNEQFF.

Points on this clonotype: A much larger clone lies a single base off, so this may be a read error. V gene TRBV16 combines with J gene TRBJ2-6, with a tentative D call TRBD1 (5 bases). From germline, CDR1 is KGHSY and CDR2 FQNENV. Trimming removed 4 bases from V and 3 bases from J, with 16 bases in between. The CDR3 covers 17 residues. CDR3 loop: CASSPRQQVCGANVLTF. CDR3 in DNA: TGTGCCAGCAGCCCTCGCCAACAGGTCTGTGGGGCCAACGTCCTGACTTTC.

The table lists this clonotype with a few counts. The V call is TRBV7-3, the J call TRBJ2-7; 7 bases fit TRBD2. The V and J ends lost 5 bases and 4 bases, in that order; junction bases with no gene match: 17. The CDR3 has 17 residues. CDR1 and CDR2 (germline): SGHTA, FQGTGA. The DNA of the CDR3 is TGTGCCAGCAGCCCCGGGGTCGGTCCCGGGGGGAGGTACGAGCAGTACTTC. Amino acids: CASSPGVGPGGRYEQYF.

The chain uses TRBV7-6 and TRBJ2-5; 11 bases align to TRBD1. This CDR3 has 16 amino acids. V gave up 3 bases and J gave up 2 bases; unmatched junction bases: 5. Germline-derived CDR1 and CDR2 are SGHVS and FNYEAQ. The CDR3, as DNA: TGTGCCAGCAGCTTGATCGGGACAGGGGGGCAAGAGACCCAGTACTTC. Amino acids: CASSLIGTGGQETQYF.

V gene TRBV11-3 combines with J gene TRBJ2-5; the D call may be TRBD1 or TRBD2 (6 bases each). Trimming removed 3 bases from V and 6 bases from J, with 14 bases in between. Germline CDR1 reads SGHNT; CDR2 reads YENEEA. The CDR3 length is 14 residues. The CDR3 DNA reads as TGTGCCAGCAGCTTCTCGGGGGCGTCGAAGACCCAGTACTTC. Translated: CASSFSGASKTQYF. Together with reference TRBV11-3 and TRBJ2-5, the CDR3 gives the full variable domain: EAGVVQSPRYKIIEKKQPVAFWCNPISGHNTLYWYLQNLGQGPELLIRYENEEAVDDSQLPKDRFSAERLKGVDSTLKIQPAELGDSAVYLCASSFSGASKTQYFGPGTRLLVL.